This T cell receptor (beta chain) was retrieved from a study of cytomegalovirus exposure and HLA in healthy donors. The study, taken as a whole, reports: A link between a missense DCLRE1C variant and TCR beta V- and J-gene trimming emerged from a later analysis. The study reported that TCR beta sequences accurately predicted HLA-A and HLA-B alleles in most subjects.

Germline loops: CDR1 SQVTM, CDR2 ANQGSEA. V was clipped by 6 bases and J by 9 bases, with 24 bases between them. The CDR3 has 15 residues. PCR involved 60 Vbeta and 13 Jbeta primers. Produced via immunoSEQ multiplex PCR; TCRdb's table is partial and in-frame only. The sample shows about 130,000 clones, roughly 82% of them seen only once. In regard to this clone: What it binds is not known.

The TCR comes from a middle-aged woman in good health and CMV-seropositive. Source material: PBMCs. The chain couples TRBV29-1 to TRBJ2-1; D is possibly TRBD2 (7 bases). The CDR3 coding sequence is TGCAGCGTCCACCTTTCCGACGGGGGGCGCGGTGAGCAGTTCTTC. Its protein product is CSVHLSDGGRGEQFF.